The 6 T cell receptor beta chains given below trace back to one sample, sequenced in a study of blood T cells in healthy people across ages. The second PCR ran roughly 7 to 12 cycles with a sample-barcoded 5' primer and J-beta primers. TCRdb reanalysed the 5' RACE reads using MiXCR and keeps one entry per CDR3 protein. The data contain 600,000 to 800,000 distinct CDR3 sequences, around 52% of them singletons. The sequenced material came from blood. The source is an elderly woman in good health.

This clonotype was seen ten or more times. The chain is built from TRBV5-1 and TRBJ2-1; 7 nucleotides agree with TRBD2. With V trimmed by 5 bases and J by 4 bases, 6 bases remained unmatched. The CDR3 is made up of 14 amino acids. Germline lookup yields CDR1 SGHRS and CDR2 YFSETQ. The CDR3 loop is CASRGTSVYNEQFF. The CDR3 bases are TGCGCCAGCAGGGGTACTAGCGTATACAATGAGCAGTTCTTC.

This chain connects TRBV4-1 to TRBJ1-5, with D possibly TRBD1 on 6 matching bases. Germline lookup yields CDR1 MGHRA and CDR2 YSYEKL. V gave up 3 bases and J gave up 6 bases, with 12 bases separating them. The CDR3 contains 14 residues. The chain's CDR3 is CASSQDRGVQPQHF. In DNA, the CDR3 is TGCGCCAGCAGCCAGGACAGAGGTGTTCAGCCCCAGCATTTT.

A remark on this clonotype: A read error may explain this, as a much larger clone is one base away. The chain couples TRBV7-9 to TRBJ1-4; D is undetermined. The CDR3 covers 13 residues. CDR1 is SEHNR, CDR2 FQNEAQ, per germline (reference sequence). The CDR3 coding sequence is TGTACCAGCAACCCTCCGGGAGGTGAAAAACTGTTTTTT. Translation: CTSNPPGGEKLFF.

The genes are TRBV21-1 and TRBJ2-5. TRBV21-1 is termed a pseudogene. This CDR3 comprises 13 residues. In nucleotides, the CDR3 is TGTGCCAGCAGCAACGCGGGTAAAGAGACCCAGTACTTC. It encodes CASSNAGKETQYF.

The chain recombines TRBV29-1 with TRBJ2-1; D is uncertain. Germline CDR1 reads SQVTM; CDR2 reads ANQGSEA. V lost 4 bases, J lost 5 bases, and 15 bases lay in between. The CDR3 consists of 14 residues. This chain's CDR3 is CSVANKTFNNEQFF. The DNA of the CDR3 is TGCAGCGTTGCTAATAAGACTTTTAACAATGAGCAGTTCTTC.

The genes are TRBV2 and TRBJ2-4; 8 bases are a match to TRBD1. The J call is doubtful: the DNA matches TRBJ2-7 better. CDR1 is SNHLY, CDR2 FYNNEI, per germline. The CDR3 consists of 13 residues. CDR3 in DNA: TGTGCCAGCAAACAGGGGGGAGCCTACGAGCAGTACTTC. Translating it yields CASKQGGAYEQYF.